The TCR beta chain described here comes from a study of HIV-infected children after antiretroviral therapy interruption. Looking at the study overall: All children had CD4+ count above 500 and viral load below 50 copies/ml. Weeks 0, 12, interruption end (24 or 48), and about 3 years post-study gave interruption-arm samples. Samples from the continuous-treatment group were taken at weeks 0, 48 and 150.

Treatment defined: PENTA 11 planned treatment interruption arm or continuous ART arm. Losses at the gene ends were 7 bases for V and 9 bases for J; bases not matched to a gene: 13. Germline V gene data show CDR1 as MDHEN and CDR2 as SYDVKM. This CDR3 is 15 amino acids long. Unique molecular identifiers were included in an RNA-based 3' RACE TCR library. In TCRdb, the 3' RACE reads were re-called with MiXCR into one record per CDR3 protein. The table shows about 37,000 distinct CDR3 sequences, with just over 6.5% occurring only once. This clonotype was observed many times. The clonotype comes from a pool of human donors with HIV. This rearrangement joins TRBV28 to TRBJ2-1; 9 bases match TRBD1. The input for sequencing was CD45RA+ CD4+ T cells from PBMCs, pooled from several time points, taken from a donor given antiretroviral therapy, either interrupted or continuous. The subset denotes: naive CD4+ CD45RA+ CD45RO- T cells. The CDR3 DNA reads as TGTGCCAGCAAACTCCCGGGACAGGGAGGGAGTGAGCAGTTCTTC. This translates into CASKLPGQGGSEQFF.